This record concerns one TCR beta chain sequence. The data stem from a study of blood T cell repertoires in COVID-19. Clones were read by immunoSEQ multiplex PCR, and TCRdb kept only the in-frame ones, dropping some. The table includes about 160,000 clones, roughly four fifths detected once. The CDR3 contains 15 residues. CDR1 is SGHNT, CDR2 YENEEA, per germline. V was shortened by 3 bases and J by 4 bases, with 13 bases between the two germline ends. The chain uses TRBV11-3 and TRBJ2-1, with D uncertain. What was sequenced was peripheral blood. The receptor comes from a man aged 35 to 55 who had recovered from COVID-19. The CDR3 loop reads CASSFGSPTYNEQFF. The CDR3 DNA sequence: TGTGCCAGCAGCTTCGGTAGCCCCACATACAATGAGCAGTTCTTC. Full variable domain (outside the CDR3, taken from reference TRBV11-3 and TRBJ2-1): EAGVVQSPRYKIIEKKQPVAFWCNPISGHNTLYWYLQNLGQGPELLIRYENEEAVDDSQLPKDRFSAERLKGVDSTLKIQPAELGDSAVYLCASSFGSPTYNEQFFGPGTRLTVL.